The sequence of this T cell receptor (beta chain) was determined in a study of T cell repertoires in aging, cancer and after chemotherapy. Study details: Patients with glioblastoma brain tumors were sampled before and after temozolomide-based therapy.

Multiplex touch-down PCR with TRB-A/B primers amplified rearranged V-D-J TRB sequences. TCRdb reprocessed the multiplex PCR reads with MiXCR, giving one entry per CDR3 protein. The table lists about 3,800 distinct CDR3 sequences, approximately 30% of them singletons, with about 20% in the top ten. General study points: Age-matched healthy donors had significantly more diverse, less clonal blood TCR repertoires than untreated cancer patients. Median generation probability rose over the chemotherapy interval in each cancer cohort, suggesting rebound thymic output. Immunological memory after chemotherapy cannot be judged from the repertoire data.

By sample share, this clonotype is medium-sized. What it recognizes is unknown. Germline values: CDR1 SGHNT, CDR2 YYREEE (reference sequence). The V end was cut by 6 bases, the J end by 4 bases, with 22 bases between. This CDR3 is 16 amino acids long. Amplification of TCR beta used genomic DNA extracted from peripheral blood. The TCR comes from a human donor with a solid tumor. The V gene is TRBV5-4, the J gene TRBJ1-2, with D possibly TRBD1 on 6 matching bases. The sequenced material came from blood. The CDR3 DNA is TGTGCCAGCACCACATGGGGTATAGGGGGAGGCTATGGCTACACCTTC. Its protein product is CASTTWGIGGGYGYTF.